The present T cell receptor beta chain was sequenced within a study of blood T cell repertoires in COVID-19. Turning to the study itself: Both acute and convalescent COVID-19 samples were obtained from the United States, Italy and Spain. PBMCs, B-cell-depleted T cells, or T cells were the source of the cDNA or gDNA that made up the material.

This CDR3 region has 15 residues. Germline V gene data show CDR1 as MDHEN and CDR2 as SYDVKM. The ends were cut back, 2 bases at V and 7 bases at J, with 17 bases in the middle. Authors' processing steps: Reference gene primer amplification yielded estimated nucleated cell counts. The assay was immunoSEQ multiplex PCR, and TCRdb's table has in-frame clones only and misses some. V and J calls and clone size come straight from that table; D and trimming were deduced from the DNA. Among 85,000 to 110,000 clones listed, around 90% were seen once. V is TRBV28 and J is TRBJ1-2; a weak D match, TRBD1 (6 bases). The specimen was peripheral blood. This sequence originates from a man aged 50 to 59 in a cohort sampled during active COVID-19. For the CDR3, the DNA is TGTGCCAGCAGTTTAATGGTGGGGGCGCAGGGTGGCTACACCTTC. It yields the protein CASSLMVGAQGGYTF.